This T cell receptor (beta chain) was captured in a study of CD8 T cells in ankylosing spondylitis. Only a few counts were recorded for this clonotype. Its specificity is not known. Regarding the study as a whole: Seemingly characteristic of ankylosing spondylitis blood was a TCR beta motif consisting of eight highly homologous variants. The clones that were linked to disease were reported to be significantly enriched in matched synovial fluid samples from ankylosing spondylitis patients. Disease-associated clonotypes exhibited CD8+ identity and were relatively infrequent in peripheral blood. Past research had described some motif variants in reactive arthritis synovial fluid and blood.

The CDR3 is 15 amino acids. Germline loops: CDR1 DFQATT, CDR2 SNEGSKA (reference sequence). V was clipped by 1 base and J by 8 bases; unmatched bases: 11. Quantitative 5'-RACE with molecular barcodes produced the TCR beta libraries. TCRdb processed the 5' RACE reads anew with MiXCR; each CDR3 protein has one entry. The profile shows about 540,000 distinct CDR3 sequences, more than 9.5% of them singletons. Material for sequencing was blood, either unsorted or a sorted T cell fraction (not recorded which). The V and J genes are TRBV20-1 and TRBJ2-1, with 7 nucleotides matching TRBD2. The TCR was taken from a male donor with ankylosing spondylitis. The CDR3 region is CSARGTSGGVHEQFF. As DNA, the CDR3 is TGCAGTGCTAGAGGAACGTCGGGAGGTGTCCATGAGCAGTTCTTC.